The rows below give T cell receptor beta chains drawn from one sample of a study of CD8 T cells in ankylosing spondylitis. TCRdb re-called the 5' RACE reads with MiXCR, one entry per CDR3 protein. The sample lists hundreds of thousands of distinct CDR3 sequences, roughly 22% occurring once. The material sequenced was blood, either unsorted or a sorted T cell fraction (not recorded which). The source of these receptors is a male donor with ankylosing spondylitis or in good health (not recorded which). Each CDR3 is given with its conserved first and last residue. A D gene is named only where the DNA matches it firmly. Size values are once, few and many counts, or a class for expanded clones, and some rows have none.

V gene,J gene,D gene,clone size,CDR3 protein,CDR3 DNA
TRBV4-1,TRBJ2-7,-,-,CASSQDPGLYEQYF,TGCGCCAGCAGCCAAGATCCAGGGTTGTACGAGCAGTACTTC
TRBV24-1,TRBJ2-1,-,-,CATSDYADKVNEQFF,TGTGCCACCAGTGATTACGCGGACAAGGTCAATGAGCAGTTCTTC
TRBV20-1,TRBJ2-7,-,few,CSARDLGSGEQYF,TGCAGTGCTAGAGATCTCGGTAGCGGAGAGCAGTACTTC
TRBV6-2/TRBV6-3,TRBJ2-1,TRBD2,few,CASSGRLAGGSNEQFF,TGTGCCAGCAGTGGTCGACTAGCGGGGGGGAGCAATGAGCAGTTCTTC
TRBV24-1,TRBJ2-5,-,few,CATSDHPSEGQYF,TGTGCCACCAGTGACCACCCTAGCGAGGGCCAGTACTTC
TRBV7-9,TRBJ2-1,TRBD2,few,CASLGTTPNNEQFF,TGTGCCAGCCTCGGGACTACTCCTAACAATGAGCAGTTCTTC
TRBV29-1,TRBJ2-7,-,few,CSVEYGGGSYEQYF,TGCAGCGTTGAATACGGGGGTGGGTCCTACGAGCAGTACTTC
TRBV6-1,TRBJ2-6,-,-,CASSRTGANVLTF,TGTGCCAGCAGCCGCACGGGGGCCAACGTCCTGACTTTC
TRBV29-1,TRBJ2-3,TRBD2,few,CSVYSGTSPTDTQYF,TGCAGCGTTTATTCCGGGACTAGTCCCACAGATACGCAGTATTTT
TRBV15,TRBJ2-7,TRBD1,few,CATGQGSEQYF,TGTGCCACCGGACAGGGATCGGAGCAGTACTTC
TRBV12-3/TRBV12-4,TRBJ1-4,-,-,CASSLGDGGVDSEKLFF,TGTGCCAGCAGTTTAGGGGACGGGGGGGTTGATAGTGAAAAACTGTTTTTT
TRBV20-1,TRBJ2-1,TRBD1,many,CSASSGGALPNEQFF,TGCAGTGCTAGTTCAGGGGGTGCCCTTCCCAATGAGCAGTTCTTC
TRBV27,TRBJ2-6,-,few,CASSPSPGPTGGANVLTF,TGTGCCAGCAGTCCCTCTCCGGGCCCTACGGGGGGGGCCAACGTCCTGACTTTC
TRBV25-1,TRBJ2-7,TRBD1,-,CASSSSSDRAYEQYF,TGTGCCAGCAGTTCCTCCTCCGACAGGGCCTACGAGCAGTACTTC
TRBV10-3,TRBJ2-5,TRBD2,few,CAISESLAGEETQYF,TGTGCCATCAGTGAGTCACTAGCGGGGGAGGAGACCCAGTACTTC
TRBV14,TRBJ2-3,-,-,CASSELAFSTDTQYF,TGTGCCAGCAGCGAGCTAGCGTTTAGCACAGATACGCAGTATTTT
TRBV6-2/TRBV6-3,TRBJ2-1,TRBD2,few,CASSYGGESYNEQFF,TGTGCCAGCAGTTACGGGGGGGAATCCTACAATGAGCAGTTCTTC
TRBV12-3/TRBV12-4,TRBJ2-5,TRBD2,many,CASSGGLAGFRQETQYF,TGTGCCAGCAGCGGGGGACTAGCGGGATTCAGACAAGAGACCCAGTACTTC
TRBV12-3/TRBV12-4,TRBJ2-7,-,-,CASSRTDLYSYEQYF,TGTGCCAGCAGCCGGACAGACCTCTACTCCTACGAGCAGTACTTC
TRBV5-8,TRBJ1-5,-,few,CASSLAETSQHF,TGTGCCAGCAGCTTGGCAGAGACGAGCCAGCATTTT
TRBV6-5,TRBJ2-5,-,few,CASSSTDQETQYF,TGTGCCAGCAGTTCGACAGACCAAGAGACCCAGTACTTC
TRBV4-1,TRBJ2-7,-,-,CASSSDGTYEQYF,TGCGCCAGCAGCTCGGACGGAACCTACGAGCAGTACTTC
TRBV4-1,TRBJ2-7,-,few,CASGINTAEQYF,TGCGCCAGCGGCATCAACACCGCGGAGCAGTACTTC
TRBV29-1,TRBJ2-7,TRBD1,-,CSVAGTGNYEQYF,TGCAGCGTTGCCGGGACAGGAAACTACGAGCAGTACTTC
TRBV11-2,TRBJ2-7,TRBD1,few,CASSPSRDRGHEQYF,TGTGCCAGCAGCCCCTCCCGGGACAGGGGCCACGAGCAGTACTTC
TRBV5-1,TRBJ2-7,-,few,CASSLGSSESSYEQYF,TGCGCCAGCAGCTTGGGTTCCAGCGAGAGCTCCTACGAGCAGTACTTC
TRBV7-9,TRBJ2-7,-,few,CAIQDGSYEQYF,TGTGCCATACAGGACGGGTCCTACGAGCAGTACTTC
TRBV11-2,TRBJ2-7,-,few,CASGNTGGASYEQYF,TGTGCCAGTGGCAATACTGGGGGGGCCTCCTACGAGCAGTACTTC
TRBV11-2,TRBJ2-2,-,-,CASSLIRATGELFF,TGTGCCAGCAGCTTAATTAGAGCCACCGGGGAGCTGTTTTTT
TRBV4-1,TRBJ2-7,-,-,CASSQDLRGMVEQYF,TGCGCCAGCAGCCAAGATTTAAGGGGAATGGTCGAGCAGTACTTC
TRBV7-6,TRBJ2-1,TRBD2,-,CASSDLAGGGNEQFF,TGTGCCAGCAGCGACCTAGCGGGGGGTGGCAATGAGCAGTTCTTC
TRBV3-1,TRBJ2-1,-,-,CACSPKGGEGWSYNEQFF,TGTGCCTGCAGTCCCAAGGGGGGGGAGGGATGGTCCTACAATGAGCAGTTCTTC
TRBV12-3/TRBV12-4,TRBJ2-7,-,few,CASSLDRYPHEQYF,TGTGCCAGCAGTCTCGACCGCTACCCACACGAGCAGTACTTC
TRBV4-1,TRBJ1-5,-,once,CASSPDGGGYQPQHF,TGCGCCAGCAGCCCAGACGGGGGGGGTTACCAGCCCCAGCATTTT
TRBV6-5,TRBJ2-3,-,few,CASSYLGGDTQYF,TGTGCCAGCAGTTACCTGGGGGGAGATACGCAGTATTTT
TRBV28,TRBJ1-2,-,many,CASSSLDSNYGYTF,TGTGCCAGCAGTTCCCTGGACTCAAACTATGGCTACACCTTC
TRBV4-1,TRBJ2-5,-,once,CASSPRSGEETQYF,TGCGCCAGCAGCCCACGCTCCGGAGAGGAGACCCAGTACTTC
TRBV30,TRBJ2-7,-,-,CAWSASREQYF,TGTGCCTGGAGTGCCTCCCGGGAGCAGTACTTC
TRBV20-1,TRBJ2-5,-,few,CSANPLDRQETQYF,TGCAGTGCTAACCCTCTGGACCGACAAGAGACCCAGTACTTC
TRBV4-1,TRBJ1-2,-,few,CASSHTTPTNYGYTF,TGCGCCAGCAGCCATACGACACCGACTAACTATGGCTACACCTTC
TRBV7-9,TRBJ2-7,-,-,CASSLRAGAVYEQYF,TGTGCCAGCAGCTTACGGGCGGGGGCGGTTTACGAGCAGTACTTC
TRBV11-2,TRBJ2-3,TRBD1,few,CASRDSHTDTQYF,TGTGCCAGCCGGGACAGCCACACAGATACGCAGTATTTT
TRBV6-5,TRBJ2-7,-,few,CASSYAEGNEQYF,TGTGCCAGCAGTTACGCAGAGGGGAACGAGCAGTACTTC
TRBV25-1,TRBJ2-3,TRBD2,-,CASSEWVAGAGDTQYF,TGTGCCAGCAGTGAATGGGTAGCGGGGGCCGGGGATACGCAGTATTTT
TRBV12-5,TRBJ2-3,-,-,CASGLEWGGTDTQYF,TGTGCTAGTGGTTTGGAGTGGGGCGGCACAGATACGCAGTATTTT
TRBV20-1,TRBJ2-3,-,-,CAFGVEDTDTQYF,TGCGCCTTCGGCGTGGAGGACACAGATACGCAGTATTTT
TRBV28,TRBJ2-3,-,few,CASSIRGPLGISTDTQYF,TGTGCCAGCAGTATACGCGGTCCCCTTGGCATTAGCACAGATACGCAGTATTTT
TRBV4-1,TRBJ1-6,-,-,CASSQEKRQNSPLHF,TGCGCCAGCAGCCAAGAAAAGAGGCAGAATTCACCCCTCCACTTT
TRBV30,TRBJ2-5,TRBD1,-,CAWSPIQGVDLKTQYF,TGTGCCTGGAGTCCAATACAGGGGGTGGACCTTAAGACCCAGTACTTC
TRBV11-1,TRBJ2-7,-,few,CASSTPAGYEQYF,TGTGCCAGCAGCACCCCAGCAGGGTACGAGCAGTACTTC
TRBV11-2,TRBJ2-5,TRBD2,-,CASSLEVAGWMSQYF,TGTGCCAGCAGCTTAGAGGTAGCGGGGTGGATGTCCCAGTACTTC
TRBV11-2,TRBJ1-6,TRBD1,-,CASSPRQGIVSPLHF,TGTGCCAGCAGTCCTAGACAGGGGATAGTTTCACCCCTCCACTTT
TRBV12-3/TRBV12-4,TRBJ2-5,-,many,CASSLIGIEETQYF,TGTGCCAGCAGTTTAATCGGCATAGAGGAGACCCAGTACTTC
TRBV4-1,TRBJ1-3,-,-,CASSQDRGSLYTIYF,TGCGCCAGCAGCCAAGACAGGGGTTCCTTGTACACCATATATTTT